The next 11 T cell receptor beta chains were all read from a single sample in a study of metastatic and nonmetastatic thyroid tumors. Every patient underwent thyroid surgery untreated. TCRdb reanalyzed the PCR reads with MiXCR. The sample has approximately 20,000 clones; 15% to 20% are singletons. Sequenced: blood. Receptors originate from a male donor with papillary thyroid cancer or a benign thyroid nodule (not recorded which). Some clones in this sample may be carry-over from other donors' samples.

This clone has at least ten counts. The rearrangement links TRBV5-4 to TRBJ1-4; weak D call: TRBD1 (6 bases). The length of the CDR3 is 17 residues. The germline V gene encodes CDR1 SGHNT and CDR2 YYREEE (reference sequence). V gave up 3 bases and J gave up 0 bases, with 15 bases separating them. This CDR3 reads CASSSRLGGATNEKLFF. The DNA of the CDR3 is TGTGCCAGCAGCTCTCGTCTGGGGGGCGCAACTAATGAAAAACTGTTTTTT. The variable domain in full, with the rest retrieved from reference TRBV5-4 and TRBJ1-4, is ETGVTQSPTHLIKTRGQQVTLRCSSQSGHNTVSWYQQALGQGPQFIFQYYREEENGRGNFPPRFSGLQFPNYSSELNVNALELDDSALYLCASSSRLGGATNEKLFFGSGTQLSVL.

This clone was observed many times. The chain uses TRBV29-1 and TRBJ2-5; unclear D gene. This CDR3 region has 13 residues. Trimming cost V 6 bases and J 3 bases, with 14 bases left between them. CDR1 is SQVTM, CDR2 ANQGSEA, per germline. The DNA of the CDR3 is TGCAGCGTCGGTAGGGTTTTAAAAGAGACCCAGTACTTC. Its protein is CSVGRVLKETQYF.

By its share, this clone is medium-sized. V gene TRBV11-2 combines with J gene TRBJ2-1, with D possibly matching TRBD1 (5 bases). Trimming took off 0 bases at V and 0 bases at J, with 9 bases between the two ends. This CDR3 has 16 residues. Germline values: CDR1 SGHAT, CDR2 FQNNGV. CDR3 sequence: CASSLDRQSSYNEQFF. CDR3 DNA sequence: TGTGCCAGCAGCTTAGACCGACAGAGCTCCTACAATGAGCAGTTCTTC.

This clone has at least ten counts. The chain couples TRBV20-1 to TRBJ1-1, with D possibly being TRBD1 (5 bases). The CDR3 has 14 amino acids. Trimming pared 1 base from V and 4 bases from J, leaving 13 bases between. The germline V gene has CDR1 DFQATT and CDR2 SNEGSKA (reference sequence). In DNA form, the CDR3 reads TGCAGTGCTAGAGTAGGGGCTGACGGCACTGAAGCTTTCTTT. This sequence encodes CSARVGADGTEAFF.

This clone was picked up many times. The V and J genes are TRBV6-1 and TRBJ2-5; 7 positions agree with TRBD2. The length of the CDR3 is 13 residues. J gave up 3 bases and V 6 bases, and 4 bases lay outside the gene matches. CDR1 MNHNS and CDR2 SASEGT come from the germline V gene. The CDR3 protein is CASSGAGKETQYF. The CDR3 DNA reads as TGTGCCAGCAGCGGAGCGGGAAAAGAGACCCAGTACTTC.

This clone came up many times. J is TRBJ2-2 and V is TRBV27, with 8 bases aligning to TRBD1. J was trimmed by 3 bases and V by 5 bases; bases with no gene match: 8. The CDR3 consists of 16 residues. CDR1 is MNHEY, CDR2 SMNVEV, per germline (reference sequence). CDR3 coding DNA: TGTGCCAGCAGTCCTAACAGGGGGGCGGACACCGGGGAGCTGTTTTTT. Translated, it gives CASSPNRGADTGELFF.

This clone was counted at least ten times. The CDR3 is CASKTPISGNTIYF. In DNA form, the CDR3 reads TGTGCCAGCAAGACACCAATCTCTGGAAACACCATATATTTT. The rearrangement links TRBV28 to TRBJ1-3; D gene ambiguous. V lost 7 bases and J lost 0, with 10 bases in between. CDR1 and CDR2 from the germline V gene are MDHEN and SYDVKM. The CDR3 is made up of 14 amino acids.

This clone has a count of ten or more. The junction does not match germline at one end; this may be a read error. The chain combines TRBV4-1 with TRBJ2-5, with a weak D call TRBD1 (6 bases). The CDR3 has 11 residues. Germline V gene lookup returns CDR1 MGHRA and CDR2 YSYEKL. The CDR3 sequence is CASSQGDTLDF. The CDR3 region has the DNA TGCGCCAGCAGCCAGGGGGACACCCTGGACTTC.

This clone was seen repeatedly, ten times or more. V is TRBV3-1 and J is TRBJ1-6; possibly TRBD1 for D (5 bases). V lost 4 bases to trimming and J lost 7 bases, with 11 bases between them. This CDR3 contains 14 residues. The germline V gene encodes CDR1 LGHDT and CDR2 YNNKEL (reference sequence). The CDR3, as DNA: TGTGCCAGCAGCCTCATGGACAACAATTCACCCCTCCACTTT. Protein sequence: CASSLMDNNSPLHF.

This clone is medium-sized. The chain recombines TRBV30 with TRBJ2-1; D is unclear. With 4 bases removed from V and 9 bases from J, the gap between germline ends came to 13 bases. The germline V gene has CDR1 GTSNPN and CDR2 SVGIG (reference sequence). The CDR3 spans 12 residues. CDR3 sequence (DNA): TGTGCCTGGACCGGGCCGACGGGTGAGCAGTTCTTC. It translates to CAWTGPTGEQFF.

This clone showed up many times. The rearrangement joins TRBV6-1 to TRBJ1-4; perhaps TRBD1 as D (5 bases). CDR3 size: 12 residues. CDR1 is MNHNS, CDR2 SASEGT, per germline. CDR3 residues: CGGGTTNEKLFF. The CDR3 coding sequence is TGTGGGGGGGGAACTACTAATGAAAAACTGTTTTTT.